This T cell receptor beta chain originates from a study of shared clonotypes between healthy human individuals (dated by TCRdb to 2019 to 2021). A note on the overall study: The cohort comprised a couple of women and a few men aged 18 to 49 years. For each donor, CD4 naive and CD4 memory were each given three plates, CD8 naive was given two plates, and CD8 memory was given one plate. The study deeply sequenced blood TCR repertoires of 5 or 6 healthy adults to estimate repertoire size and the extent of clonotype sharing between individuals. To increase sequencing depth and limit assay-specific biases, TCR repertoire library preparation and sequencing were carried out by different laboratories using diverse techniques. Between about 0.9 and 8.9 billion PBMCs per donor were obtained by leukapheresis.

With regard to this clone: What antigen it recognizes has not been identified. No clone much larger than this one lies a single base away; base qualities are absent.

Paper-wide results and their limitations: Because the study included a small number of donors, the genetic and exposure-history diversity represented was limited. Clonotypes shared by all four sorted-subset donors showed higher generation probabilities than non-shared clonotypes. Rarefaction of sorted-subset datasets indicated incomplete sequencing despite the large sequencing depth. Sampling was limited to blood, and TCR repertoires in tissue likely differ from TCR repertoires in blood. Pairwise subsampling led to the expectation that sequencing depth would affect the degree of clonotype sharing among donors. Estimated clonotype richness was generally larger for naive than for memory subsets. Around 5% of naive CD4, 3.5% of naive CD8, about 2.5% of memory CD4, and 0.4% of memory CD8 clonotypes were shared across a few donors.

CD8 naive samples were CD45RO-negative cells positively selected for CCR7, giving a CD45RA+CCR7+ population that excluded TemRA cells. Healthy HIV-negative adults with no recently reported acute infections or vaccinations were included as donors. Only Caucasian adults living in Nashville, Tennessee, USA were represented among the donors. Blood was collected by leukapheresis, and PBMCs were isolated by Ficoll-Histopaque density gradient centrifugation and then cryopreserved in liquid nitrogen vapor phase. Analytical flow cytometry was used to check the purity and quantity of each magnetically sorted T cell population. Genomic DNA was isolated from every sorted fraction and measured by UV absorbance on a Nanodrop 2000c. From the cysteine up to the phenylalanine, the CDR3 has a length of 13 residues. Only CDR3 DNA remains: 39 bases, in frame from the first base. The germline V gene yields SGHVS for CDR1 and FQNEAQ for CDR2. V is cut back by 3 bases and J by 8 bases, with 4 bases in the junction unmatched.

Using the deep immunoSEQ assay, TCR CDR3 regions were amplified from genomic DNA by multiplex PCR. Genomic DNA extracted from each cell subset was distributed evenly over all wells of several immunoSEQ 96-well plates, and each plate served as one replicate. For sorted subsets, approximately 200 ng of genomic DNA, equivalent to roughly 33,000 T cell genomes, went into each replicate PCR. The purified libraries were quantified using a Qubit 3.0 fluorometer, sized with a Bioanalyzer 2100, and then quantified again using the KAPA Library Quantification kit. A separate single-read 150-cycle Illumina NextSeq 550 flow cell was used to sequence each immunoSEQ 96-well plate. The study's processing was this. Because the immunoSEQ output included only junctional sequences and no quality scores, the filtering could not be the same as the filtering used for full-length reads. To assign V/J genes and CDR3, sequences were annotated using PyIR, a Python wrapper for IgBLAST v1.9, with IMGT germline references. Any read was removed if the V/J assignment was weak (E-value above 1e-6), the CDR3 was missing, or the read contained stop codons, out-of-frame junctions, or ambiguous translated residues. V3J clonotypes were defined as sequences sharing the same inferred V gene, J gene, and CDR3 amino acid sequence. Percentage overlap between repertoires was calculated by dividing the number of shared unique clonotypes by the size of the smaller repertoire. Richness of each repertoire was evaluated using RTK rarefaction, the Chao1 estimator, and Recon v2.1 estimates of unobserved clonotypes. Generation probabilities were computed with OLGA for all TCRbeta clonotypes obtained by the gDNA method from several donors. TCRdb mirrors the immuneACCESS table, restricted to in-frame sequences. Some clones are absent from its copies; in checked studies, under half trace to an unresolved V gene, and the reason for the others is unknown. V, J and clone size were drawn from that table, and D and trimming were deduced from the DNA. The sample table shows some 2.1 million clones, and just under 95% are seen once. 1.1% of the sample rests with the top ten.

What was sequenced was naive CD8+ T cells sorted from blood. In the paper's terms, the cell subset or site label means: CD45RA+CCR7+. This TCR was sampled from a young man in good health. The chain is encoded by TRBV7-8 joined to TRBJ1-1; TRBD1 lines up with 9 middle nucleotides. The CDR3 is CASSFITGGEAFF. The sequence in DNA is TGTGCCAGCAGCTTTATTACAGGGGGCGAAGCTTTCTTT. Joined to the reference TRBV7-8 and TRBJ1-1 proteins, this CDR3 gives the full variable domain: GAGVSQSPRYKVAKRGQDVALRCDPISGHVSLFWYQQALGQGPEFLTYFQNEAQLDKSGLPSDRFFAERPEGSVSTLKIQRTQQEDSAVYLCASSFITGGEAFFGQGTRLTVV.